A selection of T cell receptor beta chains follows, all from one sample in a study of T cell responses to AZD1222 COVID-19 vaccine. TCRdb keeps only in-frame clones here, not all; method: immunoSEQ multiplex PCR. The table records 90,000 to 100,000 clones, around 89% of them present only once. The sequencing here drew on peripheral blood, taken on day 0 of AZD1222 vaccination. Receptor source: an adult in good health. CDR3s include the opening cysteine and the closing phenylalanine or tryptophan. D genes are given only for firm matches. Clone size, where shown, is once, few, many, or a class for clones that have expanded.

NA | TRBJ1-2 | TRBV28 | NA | CASSSNGYTF | TGTGCCAGCAGTTCCAATGGCTACACCTTC
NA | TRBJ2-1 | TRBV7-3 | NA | CASSLLRGSYNEQFF | TGTGCCAGCAGCTTACTCCGGGGGTCCTACAATGAGCAGTTCTTC
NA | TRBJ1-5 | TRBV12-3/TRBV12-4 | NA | CATRGVFGQPQHF | TGTGCCACGAGGGGGGTATTCGGGCAGCCCCAGCATTTT
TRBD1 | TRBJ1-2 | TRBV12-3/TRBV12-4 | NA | CASSLNRGRYTF | TGTGCCAGCAGCTTGAACAGGGGCCGCTACACCTTC
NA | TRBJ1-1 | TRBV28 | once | CASSSTGDNTEAFF | TGTGCCAGCAGTTCGACAGGAGATAACACTGAAGCTTTCTTT
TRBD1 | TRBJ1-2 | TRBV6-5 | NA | CASRATGGPGYGYTF | TGTGCCAGCAGGGCGACAGGGGGCCCGGGTTATGGCTACACCTTC
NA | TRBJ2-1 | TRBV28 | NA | CASSSLGQRTYNEQFF | TGTGCCAGCAGTTCCCTCGGACAGAGAACTTACAATGAGCAGTTCTTC
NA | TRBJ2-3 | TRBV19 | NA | CASSIGRGRAYSTDTQYF | TGTGCCAGTAGTATCGGACGGGGGAGAGCCTATAGCACAGATACGCAGTATTTT
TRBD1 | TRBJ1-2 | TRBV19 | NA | CASTSDRVNYGYTF | TGTGCCAGTACCTCGGACAGGGTTAACTATGGCTACACCTTC
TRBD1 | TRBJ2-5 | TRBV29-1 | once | CSVEGPRTGGAETQYF | TGCAGCGTTGAGGGACCCAGGACAGGGGGCGCAGAGACCCAGTACTTC
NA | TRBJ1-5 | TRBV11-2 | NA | CASMGATGPYSNQPQHF | TGTGCCAGCATGGGGGCTACAGGACCGTATAGCAATCAGCCCCAGCATTTT
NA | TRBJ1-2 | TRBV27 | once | CASSFKGIYGYTF | TGTGCCAGCAGTTTCAAAGGAATTTATGGCTACACCTTC
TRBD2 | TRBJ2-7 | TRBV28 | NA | CASSSHPIPGTSGRDYEQYF | TGTGCCAGCAGTTCCCACCCGATACCCGGGACTAGCGGGCGCGACTACGAGCAGTACTTC
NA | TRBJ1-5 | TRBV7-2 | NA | CASSTGRRQPQHF | TGTGCCAGCAGTACAGGTAGAAGACAGCCCCAGCATTTT
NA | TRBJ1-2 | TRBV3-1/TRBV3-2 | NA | CASSQEARPNYGYTF | TGTGCCAGCAGCCAAGAGGCCAGGCCTAACTATGGCTACACCTTC
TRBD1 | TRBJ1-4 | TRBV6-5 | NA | CASRRGTADNEKLFF | TGTGCCAGCAGACGAGGGACAGCCGATAATGAAAAACTGTTTTTT
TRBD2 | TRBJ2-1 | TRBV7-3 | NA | CASSPAGTSSYNEQFF | TGTGCCAGCAGTCCAGCGGGGACGAGCTCCTACAATGAGCAGTTCTTC
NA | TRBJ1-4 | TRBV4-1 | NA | CASSQEGTLRNEKLFF | TGCGCCAGCAGCCAAGAGGGAACCCTTAGAAATGAAAAACTGTTTTTT
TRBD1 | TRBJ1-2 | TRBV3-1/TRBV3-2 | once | CASSQEAVTQGARGYTF | TGTGCCAGCAGCCAAGAAGCGGTAACACAGGGGGCACGAGGCTACACCTTC
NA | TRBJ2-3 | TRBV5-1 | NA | CASSPERADTQYF | TGCGCCAGCAGCCCTGAGCGGGCAGATACGCAGTATTTT